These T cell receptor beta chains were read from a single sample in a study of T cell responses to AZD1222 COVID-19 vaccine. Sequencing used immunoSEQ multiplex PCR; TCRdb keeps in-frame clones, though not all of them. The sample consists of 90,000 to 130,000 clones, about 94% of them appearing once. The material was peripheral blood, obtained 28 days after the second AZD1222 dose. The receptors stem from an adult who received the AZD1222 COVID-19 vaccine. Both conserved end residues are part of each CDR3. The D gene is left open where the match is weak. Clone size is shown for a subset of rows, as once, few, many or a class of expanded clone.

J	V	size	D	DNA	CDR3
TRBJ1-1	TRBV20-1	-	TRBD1	TGCAGTGCTAGTCGTACTCCGGGACAGGGGGCGACCACTGAAGCTTTCTTT	CSASRTPGQGATTEAFF
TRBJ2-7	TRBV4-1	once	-	TGCGCCAGCAGCCACGTAGATACTTCGGACGAGCAGTACTTC	CASSHVDTSDEQYF
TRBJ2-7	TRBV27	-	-	TGTGCCAGCAGCTCCTCCCATGGTTTACCGGGGGAGCAGTACTTC	CASSSSHGLPGEQYF
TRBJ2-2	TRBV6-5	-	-	TGTGCCAGCAGTACGGACGTGAACACCGGGGAGCTGTTTTTT	CASSTDVNTGELFF
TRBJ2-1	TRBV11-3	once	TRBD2	TGTGCCAGCAGCTTAGTTGCGGGAGGGTACAATGAGCAGTTCTTC	CASSLVAGGYNEQFF
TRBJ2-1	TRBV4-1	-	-	TGCGCCAGCACCCCCTCCGGGGACAATGAGCAGTTCTTC	CASTPSGDNEQFF
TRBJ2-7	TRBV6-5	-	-	TGTGCCAGCAGGGGTTCCTTGGGCGGGCAGTACTTC	CASRGSLGGQYF
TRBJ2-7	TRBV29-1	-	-	TGCAGCTACAGGGCGACCTACGAGCAGTACTTC	CSYRATYEQYF
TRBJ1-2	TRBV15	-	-	TGTGCCACCAGCTCTCGGGCAGGGGTTTATGGCTACACCTTC	CATSSRAGVYGYTF
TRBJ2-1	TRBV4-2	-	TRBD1	TGTGCCAGCAGCCCAACGGTGGGACAGGGGGGCTACAATGAGCAGTTCTTC	CASSPTVGQGGYNEQFF
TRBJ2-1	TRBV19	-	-	TGTGCCAGTAGTATAGATGCTTGGACACGCAATGAGCAGTTCTTC	CASSIDAWTRNEQFF
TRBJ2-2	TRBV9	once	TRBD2	TGTGCCAGCAGCGTAACCGTTAGCGGGTCCCCCGGGGAGCTGTTTTTT	CASSVTVSGSPGELFF
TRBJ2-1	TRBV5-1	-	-	TGCGCCAGCAGCTCAACTGGGGCCTACAATGAGCAGTTCTTC	CASSSTGAYNEQFF
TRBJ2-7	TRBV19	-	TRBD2	TGTGCCAGTAGTGCCGGACTAGCGGGGGGCTACGAGCAGTACTTC	CASSAGLAGGYEQYF
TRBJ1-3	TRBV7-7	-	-	TGTGCCAGCAGCCCAAAGGAGGGGCTTGGAAACACCATATATTTT	CASSPKEGLGNTIYF
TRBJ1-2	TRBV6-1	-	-	TGTGCCAGCAGCGAAGGGACAAACTATGGCTACACCTTC	CASSEGTNYGYTF
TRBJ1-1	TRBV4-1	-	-	TGCGCCAGCAGCCAAAAGGGGATGAACACTGAAGCTTTCTTT	CASSQKGMNTEAFF
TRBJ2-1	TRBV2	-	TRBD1	TGTGCCAGCAGTGAAGAACGAGTCAGGACAGGGGGCTTATTTGAGCAGTTCTTC	CASSEERVRTGGLFEQFF
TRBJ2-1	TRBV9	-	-	TGTGCCAGCAGCCTCGGACTCTTAGGTGTCGATGAGCAGTTCTTC	CASSLGLLGVDEQFF
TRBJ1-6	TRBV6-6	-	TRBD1	TGTGCCAGCAGCCGGGACAGCTATAATTCACCCCTCCACTTT	CASSRDSYNSPLHF
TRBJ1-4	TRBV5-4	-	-	TGTGCCAGCAGCTCCGGAGGATTCAATGAAAAACTGTTTTTT	CASSSGGFNEKLFF
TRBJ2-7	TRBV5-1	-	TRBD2	TGCGCCAGCAGCTTCCGGACTAGCGACGAGCAGTACTTC	CASSFRTSDEQYF
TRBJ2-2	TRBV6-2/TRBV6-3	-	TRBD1	TGTGCCAGCAGTTGGACAGGGGGTTTCCCGAACACCGGGGAGCTGTTTTTT	CASSWTGGFPNTGELFF
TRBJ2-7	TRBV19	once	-	TGTGCCAGCCTGAACCGGGCGACCTACGAGCAGTACTTC	CASLNRATYEQYF
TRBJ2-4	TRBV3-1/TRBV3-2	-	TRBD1	TGTGCCAGCAGCCAAGGTCAGGGGGCAGGAAACATTCAGTACTTC	CASSQGQGAGNIQYF
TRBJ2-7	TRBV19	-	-	TGTGCCAGTTCTGCAGGATTTTACGAGCAGTACTTC	CASSAGFYEQYF
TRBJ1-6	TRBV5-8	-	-	TGTGCCAGCAGCTTGGAGGAAGGATCTCCCCTCCACTTT	CASSLEEGSPLHF
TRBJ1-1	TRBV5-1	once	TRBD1	TGCGCCAGCAGCTACTATCAGGGGGATTACATGAACACTGAAGCTTTCTTT	CASSYYQGDYMNTEAFF
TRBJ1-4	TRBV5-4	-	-	TGTGCCAGCAGCTCCGGGACACTTGGGGAAAAACTGTTTTTT	CASSSGTLGEKLFF
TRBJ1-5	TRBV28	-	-	TGTGCCAGCAGTTTGGAGGTGGTCTATAGCAATCAGCCCCAGCATTTT	CASSLEVVYSNQPQHF
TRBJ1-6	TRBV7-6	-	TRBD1	TGTGCCAGCAGCTTAGCAGGGGGCGTCAATTCACCCCTCCACTTT	CASSLAGGVNSPLHF
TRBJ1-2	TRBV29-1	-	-	TGCAGCACCCGGGACCCAGATCTCCTAAACTATGGCTACACCTTC	CSTRDPDLLNYGYTF
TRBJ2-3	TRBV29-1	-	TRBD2	TGCAGCGTTGAAGAAGCGGGGTGGACAGATACGCAGTATTTT	CSVEEAGWTDTQYF
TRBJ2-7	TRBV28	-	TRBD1	TGTGCCAGCAGTGGTCACCCCCCGGGACAGGGGAGCGGCGAGCAGTACTTC	CASSGHPPGQGSGEQYF
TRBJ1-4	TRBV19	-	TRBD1	TGTGCCAGTTTCGACAGGGAGAAAAAACTGTTTTTT	CASFDREKKLFF
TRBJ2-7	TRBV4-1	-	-	TGCGCCAGCAGCCAAGATCCCTCGGGCTTTTACGAGCAGTACTTC	CASSQDPSGFYEQYF
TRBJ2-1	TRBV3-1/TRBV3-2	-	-	TGTGCCAGCAGCCTGGGACTCCCGAGCTCCTACAATGAGCAGTTCTTC	CASSLGLPSSYNEQFF
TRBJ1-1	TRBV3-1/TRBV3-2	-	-	TGTGCCAGCAGCCAAGGGGGTCGTATGGCTGAAGCTTTCTTT	CASSQGGRMAEAFF
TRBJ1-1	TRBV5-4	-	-	TGTGCCAGCAGACCAGGGAGGTCAATATCTGAAGCTTTCTTT	CASRPGRSISEAFF
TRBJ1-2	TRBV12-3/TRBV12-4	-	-	TGTGCCAGCAGTTTCAGTCCAGCTCAGGGCTACACCTTC	CASSFSPAQGYTF
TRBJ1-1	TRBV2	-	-	TGTGCCAGCAGTGAAGAGATATTCACTGAAGCTTTCTTT	CASSEEIFTEAFF
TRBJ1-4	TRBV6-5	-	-	TGTGCCAGCAGTTATCAAACCCCCCAAGGGAAACTGTTTTTT	CASSYQTPQGKLFF
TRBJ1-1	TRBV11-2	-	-	TGTGCCAGCAGCCTGCAAAATAGAAGGGGGACTGAAGCTTTCTTT	CASSLQNRRGTEAFF
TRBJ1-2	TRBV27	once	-	TGTGCCAGCAGTTTCACCCGCCAGGGTGGCTATGGCTACACCTTC	CASSFTRQGGYGYTF
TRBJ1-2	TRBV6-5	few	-	TGTGCCAGCAGTTACTCGATGTCCGGGACTTATGGCTACACCTTC	CASSYSMSGTYGYTF
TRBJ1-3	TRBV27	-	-	TGTGCCAGCAGCCACAGGGCGCCCATCCCTGGAAACACCATATATTTT	CASSHRAPIPGNTIYF
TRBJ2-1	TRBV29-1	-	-	TGCAGCGTTGATCCCATGAGGGCAGACAATGAGCAGTTCTTC	CSVDPMRADNEQFF
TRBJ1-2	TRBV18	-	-	TGTGCCAGCTCCCCGACTGCTACCTATGGCTACACCTTC	CASSPTATYGYTF
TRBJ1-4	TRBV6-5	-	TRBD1	TGTGCCAGCAGACTCAGGGGGGCCGAAAAACTGTTTTTT	CASRLRGAEKLFF
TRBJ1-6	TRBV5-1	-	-	TGCGCCAGCAGCCTTGGTAGGGCAGCGCGGGATTCACCCCTCCACTTT	CASSLGRAARDSPLHF
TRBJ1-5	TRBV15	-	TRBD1	TGTGCCACGGGGGAGGGACAGGCGTCTCAGCCCCAGCATTTT	CATGEGQASQPQHF